The 17 T cell receptor beta chains given below trace back to one sample, sequenced in a study of CD8 T cells in ankylosing spondylitis. Points from the study as a whole: One TCR beta motif, made up of roughly eight highly homologous variants, appeared characteristic of ankylosing spondylitis blood.

Antigens for these TCRs are unknown. From the 5' RACE reads, TCRdb called clonotypes with MiXCR, one entry per CDR3 protein. The data hold approximately 540,000 distinct CDR3 sequences, with about 12% observed a single time. Sequencing used blood, either unsorted or a sorted T cell fraction (not recorded which). These receptors were obtained from a male donor with ankylosing spondylitis.

For the CDR3, the DNA is TGTGCCAGCAGCTCTAGGACTAGGAGCTCCTACAATGAGCAGTTCTTC. Translation: CASSSRTRSSYNEQFF. The J gene is TRBJ2-1, the V gene TRBV7-9, with 7 bases fitting TRBD2. The CDR3 sequence is 16 residues long. Germline CDR1 SEHNR, CDR2 FQNEAQ (reference sequence). V was clipped by 4 bases and J by 0 bases; unmatched bases: 6.

This clonotype has only a few counts. The genes are TRBV7-2 and TRBJ1-2, with a weak D call TRBD1 (5 bases). Per the germline V gene, CDR1 is SGHTA and CDR2 is FQGNSA. The CDR3 sequence is 15 residues long. Trimming left V 1 base short and J 4 bases short, with 13 bases between. In DNA form, the CDR3 reads TGTGCCAGCAGCTTAGATCCAGGGTCTATCTATGGCTACACCTTC. This codes for CASSLDPGSIYGYTF.

The table lists this clonotype with a few counts. The J gene is TRBJ1-6, the V gene TRBV4-1, with D uncertain. From germline, CDR1 is MGHRA and CDR2 YSYEKL. CDR3 length equals 16 residues. V was cut by 0 bases and J by 9 bases, with 15 bases left in between. The chain's CDR3 is CASSQESGQSGSPLHF. CDR3 nucleotide sequence: TGCGCCAGCAGCCAAGAGTCGGGTCAGAGTGGTTCACCCCTCCACTTT.

This clonotype was counted many times. The chain has TRBV5-1 and TRBJ1-6; tentative D call: TRBD1 (5 bases). The germline V gene encodes CDR1 SGHRS and CDR2 YFSETQ. The V and J ends lost 3 bases and 5 bases respectively, with 9 bases between them. The CDR3 contains 14 residues. Written as DNA, the CDR3 is TGCGCCAGCAGCTGGGACGGGAATAATTCACCCCTCCACTTT. This encodes CASSWDGNNSPLHF.

This clonotype was counted at least ten times. The chain joins TRBV4-1 to TRBJ2-7; D uncertain. Germline V gene sequence: CDR1 MGHRA, CDR2 YSYEKL. Trimming took off 4 bases at V and 3 bases at J, with 22 bases between the two ends. The CDR3 contains 17 residues. The DNA for the CDR3 is TGCGCCAGCAGCCCTGACGAACTCTCCCTCCTCTACTACGAGCAGTACGTC. Amino acids: CASSPDELSLLYYEQYV.

This clonotype showed up just a few times. The chain couples TRBV28 to TRBJ2-3; no clear D gene. The CDR3 loop spans 13 amino acids. Trimming shortened V by 4 bases and J by 2 bases, and 7 bases separated the two germline ends. Looked up from germline, CDR1 is MDHEN and CDR2 is SYDVKM. Written as DNA, the CDR3 is TGTGCCAGCAGTTCGTGGAACACAGATACGCAGTATTTT. It specifies CASSSWNTDTQYF.

The chain uses TRBV29-1 and TRBJ1-1; D may be TRBD1 (5 bases). The CDR3 is made up of 11 amino acids. V dropped 7 bases and J dropped 6 bases, with 12 bases sitting between them. Germline assignment: CDR1 SQVTM and CDR2 ANQGSEA. Here the CDR3 reads CSAGRGPEAFF. CDR3 coding DNA: TGCAGCGCCGGAAGGGGTCCTGAAGCTTTCTTT.

A remark on this clonotype: The limits of the CDR3 on the DNA are not certain, so only TCRdb's listed CDR3 is given. The chain employs TRBV20-1 and TRBJ2-1; TRBD2, the D gene given by the table, was not confirmed from the DNA. The CDR3 is made up of 13 amino acids, end residues included. Germline CDR1 DFQATT, CDR2 SNEGSKA (reference sequence). The CDR3 loop reads CSALVGAGALSLF.

The chain couples TRBV5-1 to TRBJ2-6, with a tentative D call TRBD2 (5 bases). Germline CDR1 is SGHRS and CDR2 is YFSETQ. V was cut by 4 bases and J by 0 bases, with 17 bases left in between. This CDR3 has 18 amino acids. The CDR3 nucleotides are TGCGCCAGCAGCCCCGCGGACGGGAAATTCTCTGGGGCCAACGTCCTGACTTTC. Its translation is CASSPADGKFSGANVLTF. The whole variable domain, filled in from reference TRBV5-1 and TRBJ2-6, reads KAGVTQTPRYLIKTRGQQVTLSCSPISGHRSVSWYQQTPGQGLQFLFEYFSETQRNKGNFPGRFSGRQFSNSRSEMNVSTLELGDSALYLCASSPADGKFSGANVLTFGAGSRLTVL.

The V and J genes are TRBV27 and TRBJ2-1; 9 nucleotides line up with TRBD2. With V trimmed by 5 bases and J by 5 bases, 10 bases remained unmatched. The V gene's germline CDR1 is MNHEY and CDR2 SMNVEV (reference sequence). This CDR3 contains 16 residues. The CDR3 DNA is TGTGCCAGCAGTATGGCGGGAGGGCTAATAAACAATGAGCAGTTCTTC. This codes for CASSMAGGLINNEQFF.

This clonotype occurred a few times. The rearrangement joins TRBV12-3 or TRBV12-4 to TRBJ2-7, with 10 bases identical to TRBD2. Germline trimming cut 6 bases from V and 3 bases from J; bases unmatched to any gene: 8. CDR3 length equals 15 residues. CDR3 in DNA: TGTGCCAGCAGCCCAAGCGGGAGGGCCTTCTACGAGCAGTACTTC. The encoded protein is CASSPSGRAFYEQYF.

Only a few counts were recorded for this clonotype. This chain joins TRBV6-1 and TRBJ2-7, with TRBD1 identical over 7 bases. This CDR3 comprises 15 residues. V lost 6 bases to trimming and J lost 0 bases; unmatched junction nucleotides: 8. CDR1 is MNHNS and CDR2 is SASEGT in the germline V gene. CDR3 nucleotides: TGTGCCAGCAGCTTTGGACAGGCCCCCTCCTACGAGCAGTACGTC. Amino acids: CASSFGQAPSYEQYV.

This chain connects TRBV5-4 to TRBJ1-4, with a possible D match to TRBD1 (5 bases). The CDR3 covers 14 residues. Germline CDR1 SGHNT, CDR2 YYREEE (reference sequence). Trimming left V 5 bases short and J 5 bases short, with 13 bases between. The CDR3 DNA reads as TGTGCCAGCAGGCGGGACGGAGGAAATGAAAAACTGTTTTTT. This encodes CASRRDGGNEKLFF.

This clonotype was observed a few times. The J gene is TRBJ1-2, the V gene TRBV7-8; unclear D gene. Germline V gene data show CDR1 as SGHVS and CDR2 as FQNEAQ. V lost 2 bases, J lost 8 bases, and 12 bases lay in between. The CDR3 sequence is 13 residues long. The CDR3 loop is CASSLRPFGGYTF. The CDR3 DNA reads as TGTGCCAGCAGCTTAAGGCCTTTTGGAGGCTACACCTTC.

This clonotype showed up many times. The rearrangement joins TRBV7-2 to TRBJ2-3; possible D gene TRBD2, 6 bases. The CDR3 runs 16 residues. V lost 5 bases, J lost 2 bases, and 17 bases lay in between. From germline, CDR1 is SGHTA and CDR2 FQGNSA. The CDR3 DNA sequence: TGTGCCAGCAGCCTAGGGGCGGGATCTGACACAGATACGCAGTATTTT. Translated, it gives CASSLGAGSDTDTQYF.

This chain connects TRBV27 to TRBJ2-2; 10 bases align to TRBD1. CDR3 length: 15 residues. Germline V lookup: CDR1 MNHEY, CDR2 SMNVEV (reference sequence). Losses at the gene ends were 6 bases for V and 5 bases for J; bases not matched to a gene: 6. As DNA, the CDR3 is TGTGCCAGCAGACGACAGGGGGCGCCGACCGGGGAGCTGTTTTTT. It codes for CASRRQGAPTGELFF.

This clonotype showed up just a few times. This chain joins TRBV7-9 and TRBJ1-1; 11 nucleotides line up with TRBD1. Germline V gene lookup returns CDR1 SEHNR and CDR2 FQNEAQ (reference sequence). CDR3 length: 15 amino acids. V was clipped by 5 bases and J by 4 bases; unmatched bases: 6. The CDR3 protein is CASSNRGTGGTEAFF. CDR3 sequence (DNA): TGTGCCAGCAGCAACAGAGGGACAGGGGGCACTGAAGCTTTCTTT. The whole variable domain, remainder taken from reference TRBV7-9 and TRBJ1-1, is DTGVSQNPRHKITKRGQNVTFRCDPISEHNRLYWYRQTLGQGPEFLTYFQNEAQLEKSRLLSDRFSAERPKGSFSTLEIQRTEQGDSAMYLCASSNRGTGGTEAFFGQGTRLTVV.